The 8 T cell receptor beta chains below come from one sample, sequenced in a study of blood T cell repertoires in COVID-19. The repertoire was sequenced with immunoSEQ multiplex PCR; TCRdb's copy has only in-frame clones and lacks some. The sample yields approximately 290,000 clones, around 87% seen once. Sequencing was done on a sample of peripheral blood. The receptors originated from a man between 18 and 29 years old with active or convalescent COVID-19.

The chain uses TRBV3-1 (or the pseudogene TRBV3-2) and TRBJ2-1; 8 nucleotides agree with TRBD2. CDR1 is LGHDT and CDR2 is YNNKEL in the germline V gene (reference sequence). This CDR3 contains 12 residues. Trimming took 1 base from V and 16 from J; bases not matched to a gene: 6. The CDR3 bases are TGTGCCAGCAGCCAAGCGGGGGGGTTTATATTCTTC. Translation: CASSQAGGFIFF.

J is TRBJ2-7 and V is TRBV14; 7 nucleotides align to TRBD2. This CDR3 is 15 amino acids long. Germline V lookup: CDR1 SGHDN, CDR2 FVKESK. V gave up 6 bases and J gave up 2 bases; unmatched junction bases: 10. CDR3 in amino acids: CASSYRGGRPYEQYF. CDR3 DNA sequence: TGTGCCAGCAGTTACCGGGGAGGGAGGCCCTACGAGCAGTACTTC.

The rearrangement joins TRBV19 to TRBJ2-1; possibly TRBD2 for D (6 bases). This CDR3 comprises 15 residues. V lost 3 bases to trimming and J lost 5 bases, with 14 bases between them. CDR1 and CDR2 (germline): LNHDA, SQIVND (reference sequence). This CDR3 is CASSMVASANNEQFF. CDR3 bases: TGTGCCAGTAGTATGGTAGCTAGCGCCAACAATGAGCAGTTCTTC.

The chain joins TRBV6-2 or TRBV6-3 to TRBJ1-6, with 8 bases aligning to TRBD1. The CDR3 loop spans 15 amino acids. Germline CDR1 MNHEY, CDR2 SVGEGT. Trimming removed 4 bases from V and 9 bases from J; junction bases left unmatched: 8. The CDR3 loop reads CASSLSTGVRSPLHF. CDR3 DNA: TGTGCCAGCAGTTTATCGACAGGGGTACGTTCACCCCTCCACTTT.

In DNA form, the CDR3 reads TGCAGCGTTGAACAGTATGGCTACACCTTC. It specifies CSVEQYGYTF. The chain is built from TRBV29-1 and TRBJ1-2; D is unresolved. The CDR3 covers 10 residues. CDR1 is SQVTM and CDR2 is ANQGSEA in the germline V gene. V lost 2 bases and J 5 bases, leaving 3 bases between the germline ends.

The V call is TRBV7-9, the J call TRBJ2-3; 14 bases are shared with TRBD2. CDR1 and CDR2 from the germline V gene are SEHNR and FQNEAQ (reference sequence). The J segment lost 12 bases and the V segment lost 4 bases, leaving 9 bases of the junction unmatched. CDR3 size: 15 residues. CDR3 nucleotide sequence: TGTGCCAGCAGCTCGAGGACTAGCGGGAGGTTCCCCCAGTATTTT. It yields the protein CASSSRTSGRFPQYF.

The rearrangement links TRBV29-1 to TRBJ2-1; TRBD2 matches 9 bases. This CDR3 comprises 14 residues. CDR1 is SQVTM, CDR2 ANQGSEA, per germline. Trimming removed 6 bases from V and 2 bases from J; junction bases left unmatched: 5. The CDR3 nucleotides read TGCAGCGTCCTGCTAGCGGGGACCTACAATGAGCAGTTCTTC. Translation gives CSVLLAGTYNEQFF.

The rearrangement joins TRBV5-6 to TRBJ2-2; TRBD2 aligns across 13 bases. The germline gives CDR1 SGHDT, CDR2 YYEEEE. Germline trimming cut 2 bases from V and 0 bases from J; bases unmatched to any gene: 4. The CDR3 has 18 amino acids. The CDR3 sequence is CASSFRTSGRTNTGELFF. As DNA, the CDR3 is TGTGCCAGCAGCTTCAGGACTAGCGGGAGAACGAACACCGGGGAGCTGTTTTTT.